This T cell receptor beta chain was sequenced during a study of vaccination effects on CD4 cells after COVID-19. Under the ViraFEST assay, PBMC were stimulated with viral peptide pools so that antigen-specific CD4+ T cells expanded. Sequencing was performed afterwards. Researchers isolated CD4+ T cells once approximately ten days of culture had elapsed. A half-volume exchange with IL-2 medium occurred on days 3 and 7. General study results and limits: Marked clonal contraction was seen late after vaccination (in both infection- and vaccine-induced clones).

Produced via immunoSEQ multiplex PCR; TCRdb's table is partial and in-frame only. The table shows tens of thousands of clones, with approximately 74% occurring only once. Note on this clone: Its antigen is still unknown.

The receptor was derived from a human donor who received a COVID-19 vaccine. Sequencing used CD4+ T cells from PBMCs cultured with HCoV-229E spike peptides, obtained before COVID-19 vaccination.

The CDR3 here is CASSPRLPSYTDTQYF. CDR3 DNA sequence: TGTGCCAGCAGCCCTCGTCTGCCTTCATACACAGATACGCAGTATTTT. The V gene is TRBV4-2, the J gene TRBJ2-3, with D hard to call. The CDR3 sequence is 16 residues long. The germline V gene encodes CDR1 LGHNA and CDR2 YNFKEQ. Trimming left V 4 bases short and J 2 bases short, with 16 bases between.